Each of the 4 T cell receptor beta chains below was sequenced from the same sample in a study of post-analysis software for immune sequencing data (dated by TCRdb to about 2015). The antigens for these receptors are not known. Overall results and qualifications from the work: Patients showed significantly higher frequencies than controls for roughly five TRBV segments, among them TRBV5-6, TRBV5-1 and TRBV20-1.

Receptor amplification or capture employed PCR. The sequencer listed for this sample is Illumina HiSeq 2500. To reduce PCR and sequencing biases, unique molecular identifiers were built into the TCR beta cDNA libraries. TCRdb reanalyzed the raw reads on its own, using fastp at Q25 for trimming and MiXCR for clone calling, and kept in-frame beta chains. Entries are consolidated by CDR3 protein sequence, retaining the most common genes and DNA. The sample yields hundreds of thousands of distinct CDR3 sequences; just under 30% were counted once. The ten most abundant clones make up 0.5% to 0.6% of the sample. Sequencing was carried out using blood. These receptors were collected from a girl aged 5-17 years with multiple sclerosis.

This clonotype turned up a few times. The chain recombines TRBV27 with TRBJ2-5; 7 nucleotides align to TRBD2. The CDR3 contains 14 residues. CDR1 is MNHEY, CDR2 SMNVEV, per germline (reference sequence). With 1 base clipped from V and 4 bases from J, the junction kept 3 bases outside the gene matches. CDR3 amino acids: CASSLFWGGETQYF. CDR3 sequence (DNA): TGTGCCAGCAGTTTATTTTGGGGGGGAGAGACCCAGTACTTC.

The chain links TRBV3-1 to TRBJ1-1, with D perhaps matching TRBD1 (5 bases). Germline V gene lookup returns CDR1 LGHDT and CDR2 YNNKEL (reference sequence). CDR3 length equals 12 residues. V was clipped by 1 base and J by 11 bases, with 11 bases between them. CDR3 bases: TGTGCCAGCAGCCAAGGGAGGGGAAAGGCTTTCTTT. Residues: CASSQGRGKAFF.

This chain uses TRBV6-5 with TRBJ1-2; TRBD1 might be the D (6 bases). The length of the CDR3 is 14 residues. CDR1 is MNHEY and CDR2 is SVGAGI in the germline V gene. V gave up 7 bases and J gave up 5 bases, with 17 bases separating them. CDR3 sequence reads: CASKKGGQIYGYTF. CDR3 in DNA: TGTGCCAGCAAAAAAGGGGGGCAGATTTATGGCTACACCTTC.

Comments on this clonotype: A much larger clone lies one base from this, so it may be a read error. The V call is TRBV20-1, the J call TRBJ2-7, with D perhaps being TRBD1 or TRBD2 (5 bases each). The J call may be wrong; the DNA end is better matched by TRBJ2-5. The CDR3 runs to 14 residues. Germline-derived CDR1 and CDR2 are DFQATT and SNEGSKA (reference sequence). The CDR3 here is CSVTDKRQQETQYF. CDR3 nucleotide sequence: TGCAGTGTTACGGACAAGCGGCAACAAGAGACCCAGTACTTC.